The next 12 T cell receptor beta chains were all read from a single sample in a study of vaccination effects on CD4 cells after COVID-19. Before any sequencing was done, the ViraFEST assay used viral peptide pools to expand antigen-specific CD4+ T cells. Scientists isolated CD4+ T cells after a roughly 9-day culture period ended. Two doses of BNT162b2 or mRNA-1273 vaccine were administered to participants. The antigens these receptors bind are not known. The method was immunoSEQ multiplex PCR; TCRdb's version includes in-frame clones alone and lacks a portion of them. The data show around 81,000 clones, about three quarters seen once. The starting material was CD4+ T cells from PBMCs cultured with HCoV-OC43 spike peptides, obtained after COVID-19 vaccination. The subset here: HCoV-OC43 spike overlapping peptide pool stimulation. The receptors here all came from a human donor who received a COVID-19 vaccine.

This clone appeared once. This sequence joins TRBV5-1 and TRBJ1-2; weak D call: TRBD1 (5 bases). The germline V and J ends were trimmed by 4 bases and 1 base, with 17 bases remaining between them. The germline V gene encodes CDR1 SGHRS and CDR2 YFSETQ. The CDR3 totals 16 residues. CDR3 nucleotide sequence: TGCGCCAGCAGCCATATAGATGGGGGATTTAACTATGGCTACACCTTC. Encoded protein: CASSHIDGGFNYGYTF.

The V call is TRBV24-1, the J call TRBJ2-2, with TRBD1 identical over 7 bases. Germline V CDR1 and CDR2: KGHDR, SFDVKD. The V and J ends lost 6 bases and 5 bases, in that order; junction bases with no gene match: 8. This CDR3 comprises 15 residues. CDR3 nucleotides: TGTGCCACCAGTAGGACAGGCGGAGATACCGGGGAGCTGTTTTTT. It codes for CATSRTGGDTGELFF.

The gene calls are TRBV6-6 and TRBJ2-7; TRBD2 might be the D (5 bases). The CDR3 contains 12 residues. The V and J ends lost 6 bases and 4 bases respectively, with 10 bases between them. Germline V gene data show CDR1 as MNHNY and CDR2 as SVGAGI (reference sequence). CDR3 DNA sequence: TGTGCCAGCAGCCCACTAGGTTACGAGCAGTACGTC. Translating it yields CASSPLGYEQYV.

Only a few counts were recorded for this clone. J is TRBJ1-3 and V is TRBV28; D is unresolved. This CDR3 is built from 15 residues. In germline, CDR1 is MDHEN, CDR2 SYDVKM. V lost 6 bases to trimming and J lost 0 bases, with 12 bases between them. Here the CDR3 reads CASSLTTSSGNTIYF. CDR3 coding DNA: TGTGCCAGCAGCCTTACTACTTCCTCTGGAAACACCATATATTTT.

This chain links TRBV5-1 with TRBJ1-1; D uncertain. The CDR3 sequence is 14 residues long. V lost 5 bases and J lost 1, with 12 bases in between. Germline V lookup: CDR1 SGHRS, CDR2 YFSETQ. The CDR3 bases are TGCGCCAGCAGAACCGGGCCTACGAACACTGAAGCTTTCTTT. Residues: CASRTGPTNTEAFF.

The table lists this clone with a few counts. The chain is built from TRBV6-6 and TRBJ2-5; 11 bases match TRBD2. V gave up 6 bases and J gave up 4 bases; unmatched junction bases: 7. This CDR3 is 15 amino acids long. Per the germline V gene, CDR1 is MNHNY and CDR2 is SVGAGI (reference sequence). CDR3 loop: CASRGSGGARETQYF. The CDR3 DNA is TGTGCCAGCAGGGGTAGCGGGGGGGCTAGAGAGACCCAGTACTTC.

DNA for the CDR3: TGTGCCAGCTCACCAACAACAGGGGGCCAAGAGACCCAGTACTTC. Its translation: CASSPTTGGQETQYF. The chain links TRBV18 to TRBJ2-5, with 8 bases matching TRBD1. Germline CDR1 KGHSH, CDR2 LQKENI. V gave up 2 bases and J gave up 1 base; unmatched junction bases: 3. This CDR3 comprises 15 residues.

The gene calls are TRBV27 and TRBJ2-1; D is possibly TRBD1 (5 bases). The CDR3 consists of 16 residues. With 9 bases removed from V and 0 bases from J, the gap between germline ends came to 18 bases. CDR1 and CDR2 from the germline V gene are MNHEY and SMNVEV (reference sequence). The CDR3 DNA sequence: TGTGCCAGTTCTGAAGGGGTTATAAGCTCCTACAATGAGCAGTTCTTC. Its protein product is CASSEGVISSYNEQFF.

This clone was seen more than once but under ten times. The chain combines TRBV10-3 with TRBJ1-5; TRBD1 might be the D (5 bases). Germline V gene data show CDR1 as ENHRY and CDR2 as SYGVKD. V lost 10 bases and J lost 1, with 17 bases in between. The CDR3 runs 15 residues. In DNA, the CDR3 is TGTGCCACCAAAGGATCAGGGTTGAGCAATCAGCCCCAGCATTTT. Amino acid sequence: CATKGSGLSNQPQHF.

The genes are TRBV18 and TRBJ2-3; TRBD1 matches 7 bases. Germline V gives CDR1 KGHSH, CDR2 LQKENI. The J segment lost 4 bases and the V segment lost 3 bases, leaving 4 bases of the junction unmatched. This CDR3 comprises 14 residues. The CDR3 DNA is TGTGCCAGCTCACCTAGACAGGGCCCAGATACGCAGTATTTT. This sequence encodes CASSPRQGPDTQYF. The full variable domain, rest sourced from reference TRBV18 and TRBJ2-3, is NAGVMQNPRHLVRRRGQEARLRCSPMKGHSHVYWYRQLPEEGLKFMVYLQKENIIDESGMPKERFSAEFPKEGPSILRIQQVVRGDSAAYFCASSPRQGPDTQYFGPGTRLTVL.

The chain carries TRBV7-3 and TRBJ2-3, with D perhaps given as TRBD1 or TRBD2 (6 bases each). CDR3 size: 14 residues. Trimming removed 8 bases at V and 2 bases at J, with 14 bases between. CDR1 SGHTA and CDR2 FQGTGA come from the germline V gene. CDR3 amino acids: CASAFGGPTDTQYF. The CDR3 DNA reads TGTGCCAGCGCCTTCGGGGGCCCCACAGATACGCAGTATTTT.

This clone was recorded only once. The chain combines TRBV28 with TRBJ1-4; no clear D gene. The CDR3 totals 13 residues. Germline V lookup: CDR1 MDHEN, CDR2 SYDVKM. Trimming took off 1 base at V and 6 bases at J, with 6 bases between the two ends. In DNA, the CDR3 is TGTGCCAGCAGTTTATTGATGGATGAAAAACTGTTTTTT. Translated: CASSLLMDEKLFF.